The 17 T cell receptor beta chains below were found in one sample sequenced in a study of beta chain features in type 1 diabetes. The authors reverse transcribed all of the isolated RNA, so sequencing captured expressed TCRB transcripts. The method was immunoSEQ multiplex PCR; TCRdb's version includes in-frame clones alone and lacks a portion of them. The table lists about 180,000 clones, about 12% of them singletons, with 0.62% in the top ten. The sequenced sample consisted of central memory CD4+ T cells from blood. All receptors derive from a woman aged 18-29 years in good health.

This clone was counted a few times. The chain has TRBV7-9 and TRBJ2-7; 7 bases align to TRBD2. Trimming took 3 bases from V and 2 from J; bases not matched to a gene: 7. CDR3 size: 15 residues. Germline loops: CDR1 SEHNR, CDR2 FQNEAQ (reference sequence). CDR3 in DNA: TGTGCCAGCAGCTTCTATGGGGCGGGGGCCTACGAGCAGTACTTC. This codes for CASSFYGAGAYEQYF. Full variable domain (remainder filled in from reference TRBV7-9 and TRBJ2-7): DTGVSQNPRHKITKRGQNVTFRCDPISEHNRLYWYRQTLGQGPEFLTYFQNEAQLEKSRLLSDRFSAERPKGSFSTLEIQRTEQGDSAMYLCASSFYGAGAYEQYFGPGTRLTVT.

The chain has TRBV28 and TRBJ1-2, with TRBD1 identical over 7 bases. The ends lost 6 bases at V and 1 base at J; junction bases unmatched: 17. CDR3 length equals 18 residues. Per germline, CDR1 MDHEN and CDR2 SYDVKM. The CDR3 loop reads CASSPRTGPSLNNYGYTF. In nucleotides, the CDR3 is TGTGCCAGCAGCCCCAGGACAGGACCGAGTTTAAATAACTATGGCTACACCTTC.

This clone was detected ten times or more. This chain connects TRBV2 to TRBJ2-3; 12 positions agree with TRBD2. This CDR3 spans 15 amino acids. V dropped 3 bases and J dropped 4; count of bases not matched to a gene: 2. From germline, CDR1 is SNHLY and CDR2 FYNNEI. Written as DNA, the CDR3 is TGTGCCAGCAGTGACGGACTAGCGGGACCAGATACGCAGTATTTT. Its translation is CASSDGLAGPDTQYF.

Only a few counts were recorded for this clone. This chain uses TRBV4-3 with TRBJ2-7; 7 bases line up with TRBD1. CDR1 LGHNA and CDR2 YSLEER come from the germline V gene. The CDR3 has 15 amino acids. After removal of 0 bases from V and 6 bases from J, the junction contained 8 bases not matched to a gene. The CDR3 coding sequence is TGCGCCAGCAGCCAAGATCGGAACAGGGGTGGCGAGCAGTACTTC. It specifies CASSQDRNRGGEQYF.

The CDR3: CASSLALGPANTGELFF. CDR3 nucleotides: TGTGCCAGCAGCTTAGCGTTGGGCCCCGCGAACACCGGGGAGCTGTTTTTT. The genes are TRBV7-8 and TRBJ2-2; no clear D. With 0 bases removed from V and 0 bases from J, the gap between germline ends came to 11 bases. The CDR3 has 17 amino acids. Germline V lookup: CDR1 SGHVS, CDR2 FQNEAQ. Full variable domain (remainder filled in from reference TRBV7-8 and TRBJ2-2): GAGVSQSPRYKVAKRGQDVALRCDPISGHVSLFWYQQALGQGPEFLTYFQNEAQLDKSGLPSDRFFAERPEGSVSTLKIQRTQQEDSAVYLCASSLALGPANTGELFFGEGSRLTVL.

A few counts support this clone. The same CDR3 also results from other DNA sequences found in this sample. V usage is TRBV7-9 and J usage is TRBJ1-2; 12 bases are shared with TRBD1. CDR3 size: 14 residues. The ends lost 5 bases at V and 8 bases at J; junction bases unmatched: 6. The germline gives CDR1 SEHNR, CDR2 FQNEAQ (reference sequence). The CDR3 DNA reads as TGTGCCAGCAGCGCGGGACAGGGGGCGGGCGGCTACACCTTC. This codes for CASSAGQGAGGYTF.

There are a few counts of this clone. CDR3 in DNA: TGCGCCAGCAGCCAAGATGGCAGTCCCTATGGCTACACCTTC. This translates into CASSQDGSPYGYTF. This rearrangement joins TRBV4-3 to TRBJ1-2; no clear D. The CDR3 runs to 14 residues. V lost 0 bases and J lost 4, with 9 bases in between. Germline assignment: CDR1 LGHNA and CDR2 YSLEER.

The chain couples TRBV28 to TRBJ2-7; the match to TRBD2 covers 7 bases. This CDR3 contains 13 residues. Per the germline V gene, CDR1 is MDHEN and CDR2 is SYDVKM. V dropped 8 bases and J dropped 4; count of bases not matched to a gene: 8. The CDR3 sequence is CASGGRGRYEQYF. As DNA, the CDR3 is TGTGCCAGCGGGGGGAGGGGCAGGTACGAGCAGTACTTC.

J is TRBJ2-3 and V is TRBV27, with TRBD2 matching 10 bases. CDR3 length equals 16 residues. Germline V lookup: CDR1 MNHEY, CDR2 SMNVEV (reference sequence). V lost 0 bases and J lost 4; bases outside the gene matches: 4. DNA for the CDR3: TGTGCCAGCAGTTTATCACTAGCGGGATTGTCAGATACGCAGTATTTT. Protein sequence: CASSLSLAGLSDTQYF.

This clone was counted a few times. The V gene is TRBV4-3, the J gene TRBJ2-7; TRBD2 aligns across 10 bases. CDR3 length: 16 residues. Germline V gene data show CDR1 as LGHNA and CDR2 as YSLEER. The junction had 10 bases not matched to a gene; V was cut back by 0 bases and J by 8 bases. The CDR3 sequence is CASSQDYLAGVPKQYF. CDR3 nucleotides: TGCGCCAGCAGCCAAGACTATCTAGCGGGAGTTCCGAAGCAGTACTTC.

The chain carries TRBV27 and TRBJ2-3; 10 bases match TRBD2. The trim removed 6 bases at V and 1 base at J, leaving 1 base unmatched. CDR3 length: 14 amino acids. Germline-derived CDR1 and CDR2 are MNHEY and SMNVEV (reference sequence). CDR3: CASRGTSGTDTQYF. The CDR3 DNA is TGTGCCAGCAGAGGGACTAGCGGCACAGATACGCAGTATTTT.

The V and J genes are TRBV6-5 and TRBJ2-1; 12 bases map to TRBD2. In germline, CDR1 is MNHEY, CDR2 SVGAGI. V lost 6 bases, J lost 4 bases, and 4 bases stayed unmatched. The CDR3 has 15 amino acids. In nucleotides, the CDR3 is TGTGCCAGCAGACGCGGACTAGCGGGATACAATGAGCAGTTCTTC. This translates into CASRRGLAGYNEQFF.

This clone has more than one count but fewer than ten. V gene TRBV6-5 combines with J gene TRBJ2-1, with TRBD2 matching over 11 bases. After removal of 8 bases from V and 7 bases from J, the junction contained 4 bases not matched to a gene. Germline V lookup: CDR1 MNHEY, CDR2 SVGAGI. This CDR3 is 13 amino acids long. The CDR3 sequence: CASLAGGGNEQFF. DNA for the CDR3: TGTGCCAGCTTAGCGGGAGGGGGGAATGAGCAGTTCTTC.

This clone was seen more than once but under ten times. The genes are TRBV30 and TRBJ1-5, with 7 nucleotides matching TRBD1. Trimming removed 1 base from V and 6 bases from J; junction bases left unmatched: 0. The CDR3 is 12 residues long. CDR1 GTSNPN and CDR2 SVGIG come from the germline V gene (reference sequence). For the CDR3, the DNA is TGTGCCTGGAGTGCAGGGGGTCAGCCCCAGCATTTT. This translates into CAWSAGGQPQHF. The full variable domain, rest sourced from reference TRBV30 and TRBJ1-5, is SQTIHQWPATLVQPVGSPLSLECTVEGTSNPNLYWYRQAAGRGLQLLFYSVGIGQISSEVPQNLSASRPQDRQFILSSKKLLLSDSGFYLCAWSAGGQPQHFGDGTRLSIL.

This clone was counted between two and nine times. This chain connects TRBV30 to TRBJ2-3, with 7 bases fitting TRBD2. This CDR3 has 17 residues. J gave up 2 bases and V 4 bases, and 15 bases lay outside the gene matches. CDR1 is GTSNPN, CDR2 SVGIG, per germline (reference sequence). The CDR3 is CAWKRRRLAEITDTQYF. The CDR3 nucleotides are TGTGCCTGGAAAAGAAGGCGTCTAGCGGAAATCACAGATACGCAGTATTTT.

This clone was counted at least ten times. The chain uses TRBV11-2 and TRBJ2-5; 15 nucleotides match TRBD2. The CDR3 is 16 amino acids. CDR1 SGHAT and CDR2 FQNNGV come from the germline V gene. V shed 1 base, J shed 5 bases, and the junction held 2 bases outside the gene matches. CDR3 in DNA: TGTGCCAGCAGCTTAGGCGGGACTAGCGGGAGGGAGACCCAGTACTTC. It yields the protein CASSLGGTSGRETQYF.

This chain joins TRBV11-2 and TRBJ1-2; D ambiguous. Germline V gene sequence: CDR1 SGHAT, CDR2 FQNNGV. V shed 4 bases and J shed 6 bases, with 15 bases lying between them. The CDR3 has 14 amino acids. CDR3: CASSSIRREHGYTF. CDR3 coding DNA: TGTGCCAGCAGCTCTATCCGGAGGGAGCATGGCTACACCTTC.